This T cell receptor (beta chain) comes out of a study of metastatic and nonmetastatic thyroid tumors. Turning to the study itself: From malignant and benign thyroid patients, repertoires in blood and in tumor or nodule tissue were compared. Regarding the study as a whole: Reports indicated that malignant thyroid tumors showed significantly higher TCR beta diversity than benign nodules did, in blood and tumor.

Authors' methods: A papillary thyroid cancer distant-metastasis classifier was built from CDR3 differences across clinicopathological groups. Through MiXCR, TCRdb re-clonotyped the PCR reads. None of the V and J calls come from the authors' own analysis; TCRdb made them. This sample yields tens of thousands of clones, of which 25% to 30% are seen a single time; roughly 9.1% belongs to the top ten. Until they underwent thyroid surgery, no patient had received any treatment. CDR1 MDHEN and CDR2 SYDVKM come from the germline V gene. Trimming took off 4 bases at V and 8 bases at J, with 17 bases between the two ends. CDR3 size: 14 residues. In the case of this clone: The antigen remains undetermined.

Material for sequencing was blood. This TCR was recovered from a female donor with papillary thyroid cancer or a benign thyroid nodule (not recorded which). Some clones in this sample may be carry-over from other donors' samples. The genes are TRBV28 and TRBJ1-2; D remains ambiguous. CDR3 sequence: CASSSQSPTQGYTF. DNA of the CDR3: TGTGCCAGCAGTTCCCAGTCTCCCACTCAAGGCTACACCTTC.